The sequence of this T cell receptor beta chain was determined in a study of regulatory T cells in long-lasting Graves disease. For the study at large: Graves' patients (newly diagnosed) had been on antithyroid drugs under 3 months.

Combining iRepertoire HTBI primers with Arm-PCR of CDR3 regions, the authors built TCR beta libraries. From the multiplex PCR reads, TCRdb called clonotypes with MiXCR, one entry per CDR3 protein. The sample holds a few hundred thousand distinct CDR3 sequences, about 18% seen once. This CDR3 comprises 15 residues. Germline V CDR1 and CDR2: MRHNA, SNTAGT. The V and J ends lost 6 bases and 7 bases, in that order; junction bases with no gene match: 10. Time point indicated: newly diagnosed GD, antithyroid drugs for less than 3 months. With RNA extracted from PBMCs as input, the TCR library was made. This clonotype showed up many times.

This clonotype was obtained from a female donor with Graves disease. Sequenced material: peripheral blood mononuclear cells (PBMCs), taken at new diagnosis, from a patient treated with antithyroid drugs. The genes are TRBV6-4 and TRBJ2-1, with 9 positions matching TRBD1. CDR3 DNA sequence: TGTGCCAGCAGAGCGGTAGGGACAGGGAGGAATGAGCAGTTCTTC. It specifies CASRAVGTGRNEQFF.